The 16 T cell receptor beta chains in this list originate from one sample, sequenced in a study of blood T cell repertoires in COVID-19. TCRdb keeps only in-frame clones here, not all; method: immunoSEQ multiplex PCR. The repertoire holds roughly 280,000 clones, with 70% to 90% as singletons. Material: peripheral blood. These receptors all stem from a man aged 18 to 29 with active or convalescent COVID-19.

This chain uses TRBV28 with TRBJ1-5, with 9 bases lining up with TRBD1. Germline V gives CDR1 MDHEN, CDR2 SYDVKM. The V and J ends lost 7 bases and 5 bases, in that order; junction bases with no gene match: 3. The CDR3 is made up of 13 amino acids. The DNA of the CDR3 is TGTGCCAGCAACCGGGACAGGGATCAGCCCCAGCATTTT. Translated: CASNRDRDQPQHF.

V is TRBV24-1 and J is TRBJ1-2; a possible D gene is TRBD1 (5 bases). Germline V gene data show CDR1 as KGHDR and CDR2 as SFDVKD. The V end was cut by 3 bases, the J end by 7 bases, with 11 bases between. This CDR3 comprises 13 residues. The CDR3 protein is CATSDERQSGYTF. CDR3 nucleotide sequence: TGTGCCACCAGTGATGAAAGACAGAGTGGCTACACCTTC.

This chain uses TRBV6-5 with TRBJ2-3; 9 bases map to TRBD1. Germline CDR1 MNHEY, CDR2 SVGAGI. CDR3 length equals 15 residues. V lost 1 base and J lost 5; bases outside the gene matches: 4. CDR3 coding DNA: TGTGCCAGCAGTTACTTGGAGACAGGGGGAGATACGCAGTATTTT. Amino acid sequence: CASSYLETGGDTQYF.

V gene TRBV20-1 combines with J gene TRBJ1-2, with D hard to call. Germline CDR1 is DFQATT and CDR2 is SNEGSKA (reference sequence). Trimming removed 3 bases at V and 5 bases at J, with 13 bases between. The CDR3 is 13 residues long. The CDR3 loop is CSASNPETYGYTF. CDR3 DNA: TGCAGTGCTAGTAATCCGGAGACTTATGGCTACACCTTC.

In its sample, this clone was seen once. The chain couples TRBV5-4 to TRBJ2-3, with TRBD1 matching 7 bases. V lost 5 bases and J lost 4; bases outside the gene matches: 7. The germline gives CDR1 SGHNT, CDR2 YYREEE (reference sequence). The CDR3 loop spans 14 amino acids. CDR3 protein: CASSSGQESDTQYF. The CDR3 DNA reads TGTGCCAGCAGTTCTGGACAGGAATCAGATACGCAGTATTTT.

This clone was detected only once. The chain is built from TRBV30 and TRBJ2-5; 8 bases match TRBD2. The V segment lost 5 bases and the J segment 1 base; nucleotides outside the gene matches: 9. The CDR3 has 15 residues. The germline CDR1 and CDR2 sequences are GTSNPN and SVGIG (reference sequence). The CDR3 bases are TGTGCCTGGGCGGGGGGCATCCAAATCCAAGAGACCCAGTACTTC. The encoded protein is CAWAGGIQIQETQYF.

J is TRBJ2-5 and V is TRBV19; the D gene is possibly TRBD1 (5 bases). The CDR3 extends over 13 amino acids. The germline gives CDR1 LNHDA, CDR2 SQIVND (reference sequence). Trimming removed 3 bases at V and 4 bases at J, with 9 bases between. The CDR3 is CASSIAGRETQYF. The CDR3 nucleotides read TGTGCCAGTAGTATCGCAGGGCGAGAGACCCAGTACTTC.

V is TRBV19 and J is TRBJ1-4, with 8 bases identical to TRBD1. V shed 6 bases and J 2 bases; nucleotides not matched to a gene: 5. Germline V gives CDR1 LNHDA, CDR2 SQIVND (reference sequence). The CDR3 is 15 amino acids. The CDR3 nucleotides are TGTGCCAGTAGCCAGACAGGGGTGACTAATGAAAAACTGTTTTTT. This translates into CASSQTGVTNEKLFF.

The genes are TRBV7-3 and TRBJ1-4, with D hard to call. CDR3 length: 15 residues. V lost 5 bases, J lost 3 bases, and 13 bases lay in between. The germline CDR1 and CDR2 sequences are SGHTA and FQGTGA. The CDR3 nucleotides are TGTGCCAGCAGCCCCGGAGGCGCCGCTAATGAAAAACTGTTTTTT. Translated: CASSPGGAANEKLFF.

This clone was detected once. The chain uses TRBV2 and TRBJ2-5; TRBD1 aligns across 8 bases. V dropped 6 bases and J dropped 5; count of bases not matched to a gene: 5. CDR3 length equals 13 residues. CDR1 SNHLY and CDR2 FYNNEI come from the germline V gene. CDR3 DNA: TGTGCCAGCAGGGGACAGGATGGTGAGACCCAGTACTTC. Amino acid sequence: CASRGQDGETQYF.

The DNA for the CDR3 is TGTGCCAGTAGTCCCAGGACAGGGATGTCCTACGAGCAGTACTTC. This codes for CASSPRTGMSYEQYF. The V gene is TRBV19, the J gene TRBJ2-7, with 8 bases lining up with TRBD1. The CDR3 length is 15 residues. Germline lookup yields CDR1 LNHDA and CDR2 SQIVND (reference sequence). V was pared by 5 bases and J by 1 base, with 7 bases of the junction left unmatched. The variable domain in full, with the rest retrieved from reference TRBV19 and TRBJ2-7, is DGGITQSPKYLFRKEGQNVTLSCEQNLNHDAMYWYRQDPGQGLRLIYYSQIVNDFQKGDIAEGYSVSREKKESFPLTVTSAQKNPTAFYLCASSPRTGMSYEQYFGPGTRLTVT.

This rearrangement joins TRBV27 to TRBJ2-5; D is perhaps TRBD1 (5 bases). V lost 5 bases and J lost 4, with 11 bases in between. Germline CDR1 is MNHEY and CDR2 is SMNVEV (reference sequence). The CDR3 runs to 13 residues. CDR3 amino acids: CASSTRAGETQYF. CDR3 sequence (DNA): TGTGCCAGCAGTACCAGGGCTGGAGAGACCCAGTACTTC.

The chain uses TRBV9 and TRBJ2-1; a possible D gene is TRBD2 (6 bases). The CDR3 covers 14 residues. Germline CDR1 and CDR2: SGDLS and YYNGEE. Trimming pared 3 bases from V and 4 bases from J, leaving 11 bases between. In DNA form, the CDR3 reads TGTGCCAGCAGCGCTGGCGGGGTTTACAATGAGCAGTTCTTC. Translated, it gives CASSAGGVYNEQFF.

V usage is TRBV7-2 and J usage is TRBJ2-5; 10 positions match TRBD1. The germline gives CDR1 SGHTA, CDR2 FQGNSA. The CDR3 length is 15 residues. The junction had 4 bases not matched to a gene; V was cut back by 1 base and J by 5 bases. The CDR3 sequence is CASSLGGQGIETQYF. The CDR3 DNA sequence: TGTGCCAGCAGCTTAGGGGGACAGGGGATCGAGACCCAGTACTTC. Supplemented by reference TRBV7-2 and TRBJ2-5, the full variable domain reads GAGVSQSPSNKVTEKGKDVELRCDPISGHTALYWYRQSLGQGLEFLIYFQGNSAPDKSGLPSDRFSAERTGGSVSTLTIQRTQQEDSAVYLCASSLGGQGIETQYFGPGTRLLVL.

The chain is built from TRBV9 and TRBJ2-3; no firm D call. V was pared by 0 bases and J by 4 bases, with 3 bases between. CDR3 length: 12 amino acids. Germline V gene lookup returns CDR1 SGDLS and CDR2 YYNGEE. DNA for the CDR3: TGTGCCAGCAGCGTAGAGCCAGATACGCAGTATTTT. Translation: CASSVEPDTQYF.

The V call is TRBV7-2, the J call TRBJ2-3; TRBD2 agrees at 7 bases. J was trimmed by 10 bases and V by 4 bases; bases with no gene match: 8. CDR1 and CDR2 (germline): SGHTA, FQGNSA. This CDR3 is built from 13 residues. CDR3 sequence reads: CASSWAPSGSQYF. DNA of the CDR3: TGTGCCAGCAGCTGGGCACCTAGCGGTTCGCAGTATTTT.